What follows describes a single T cell receptor (beta chain). What it binds is not known. The TCR beta CDR3 regions underwent amplification using RNA transcripts as the source. An initial round of RT-PCR targeting the TCR CDR3 relied on the HTBI primer set. Using its own MiXCR run on the multiplex PCR reads, TCRdb lists one record per CDR3 protein. This table holds fewer than 450,000 distinct CDR3 sequences, approximately 17% found once. These data come from a study of T cells in Graves' hyperthyroidism and ophthalmopathy. Study results and limitations: Blood samples included most of the expanded thyroid clonotypes exceeding 0.001.

Sequenced input: blood. This clonotype originated in a man between 18 and 29 years old with Graves' ophthalmopathy.

The CDR3 loop is CASSPYPPGTLSYNEQFF. The CDR3 bases are TGTGCCAGCTCACCCTACCCGCCCGGGACTCTCTCCTACAATGAGCAGTTCTTC. The V and J genes are TRBV2 and TRBJ2-1; a possible D gene is TRBD2 (6 bases). Between the trimmed V and J ends, which lost 8 bases and 0 bases, there was a span of 23 bases. The CDR3 extends over 18 amino acids. From germline, CDR1 is SNHLY and CDR2 FYNNEI.